This is a list of T cell receptor beta chains from one sample in a study of T cell repertoires in cytomegalovirus infection. TCRdb ran MiXCR on the reads and lists one entry per CDR3 protein. The sample carries some 680,000 distinct CDR3 sequences, roughly 35% recorded once. Sequencing was performed on PBMCs. The receptors here all came from a human donor in good health (CMV status not recorded). Some clones in this sample may be carry-over from other donors' samples. The CDR3 runs from the conserved cysteine through the conserved F or W.

v_call | cdr3_aa
TRBV6-1 | CASSKTGGSYNEQFF
TRBV24-1 | CATSMAGAGQPQHF
TRBV11-1 | CASSALGRGPNEQYF
TRBV4-1 | CASSQDEGGPNTEAFF
TRBV7-8 | CASSRENIGGALHF
TRBV27 | CASSLRVPGLGIYEQYF
TRBV11-2 | CASSLEFGDRELFF
TRBV7-2 | CASSSLAGGPNEQFF
TRBV28 | CASNSLLGNYGYTF
TRBV7-6 | CASSLEGQISPLHF
TRBV20-1 | CSASLPRGGSYNEQFF
TRBV7-8 | CASSFQVSVFTDSPLHF
TRBV27 | CASQETGHSLGYTF
TRBV28 | CASSFGGVSNIQYF
TRBV20-1 | CSARLYDGELFF
TRBV12-3/TRBV12-4 | CASSFGTGPMNTEAFF
TRBV28 | CASSSIGYGYTF
TRBV20-1 | CSASRGDQPQHF
TRBV19 | CASRGDPFAYEQYF
TRBV7-2 | CASSLVGLGQVNTEAFF
TRBV12-3/TRBV12-4 | CASSLGHTSYEQYF
TRBV12-3/TRBV12-4 | CASSATGPYGYTF
TRBV28 | CATRHRGSKETQYF
TRBV12-3/TRBV12-4 | CASSLNSGTEAFF
TRBV11-2 | CASASRRGPYEQYF
TRBV19 | CASSISGAGELFF
TRBV19 | CASTPGVPDQPQHF
TRBV25-1 | CASSSTDSGRFYGYTF
TRBV12-3/TRBV12-4 | CASSSGDPREEQYF
TRBV12-3/TRBV12-4 | CASSAGSRGTYGYTF
TRBV6-5 | CASSYNTPSGYEQYF
TRBV12-3/TRBV12-4 | CASTPRDPTELNEKLFF
TRBV28 | CASRNTRGQGEEDEQFF
TRBV28 | CASTPVGQGTGELFF
TRBV19 | CARTPGGQGTDTQYF
TRBV10-2 | CASSVDSFYGYTF
TRBV7-2 | CASSLEVESGCYTF
TRBV7-8 | CASSLVAGGLYNEQFF
TRBV7-3 | CASRGTYTEAFF
TRBV12-3/TRBV12-4 | CASKLTRSTDTQYF
TRBV7-6 | CASSETSGENDEQFF
TRBV5-4 | CASSADPGGTDTQYF
TRBV20-1 | CSANGGFEAFF
TRBV10-3 | CAISDPSGGASYNEQFF
TRBV7-2 | CASSPGQGTETQYF
TRBV15 | CATRALGDTQYF
TRBV4-2 | CASSQDWTHEQYF
TRBV9 | CASSPWAGELFF
TRBV6-6 | CASSYPIDIQGGYGYTF
TRBV28 | CASSSSWGDTQYF
TRBV7-3 | CASSPGAVSGANVLTF
TRBV28 | CASSRHLTGEQYF
TRBV11-2 | CASRDAGTAGEKLFF
TRBV7-6 | CASSLGWGKSYEQYF
TRBV10-3 | CAISDPPGAGGNSYEQYF
TRBV19 | CASSRSQRGGTKNIQYF
TRBV6-6 | CASSYVGVDTQYF
TRBV4-1 | CASSPGGFRGETQYF
TRBV19 | CASSRGFGRGSYEQYF
TRBV29-1 | CSVGGLAGGKAYEQYF